This T cell receptor beta chain appears in the sequencing data of a study of blood T cell repertoires in COVID-19. At the level of the study: Acute and convalescent COVID-19 samples came from the United States, Italy and Spain. T cells, B-cell-depleted T cells, or PBMCs provided the cDNA or gDNA that served as material.

Clinical histories supplied by participants themselves formed the basis of cohort assignment. CDR1 is MNHEY, CDR2 SVGAGI, per germline. The CDR3 is 14 residues long. Unmatched junction bases numbered 6, after V lost 6 bases and J lost 4 bases. Authors' methods: Reference gene primer amplification yielded estimated nucleated cell counts. Libraries were prepared by immunoSEQ multiplex PCR; TCRdb keeps only in-frame clonotypes and omits some of them. D and trimming come from the DNA, and the V and J calls and clone size come from that table. The sample lists more than 300,000 clones, 70% to 90% occurring once.

The TCR originated in a middle-aged man in a cohort exposed to, infected with or recovered from COVID-19 (not recorded which). This chain connects TRBV6-5 to TRBJ1-3; the match to TRBD1 covers 7 bases. The sample consisted of PBMCs or T cells enriched from blood (not recorded which). CDR3 region: CASSRDRAGNTIYF. In DNA form, the CDR3 reads TGTGCCAGCAGCCGCGACAGGGCAGGAAACACCATATATTTT.